The rows below give T cell receptor beta chains drawn from one sample of a study of blood T cells in healthy people across ages. Via MiXCR, TCRdb re-called the 5' RACE reads, giving one row per CDR3 protein. The sample includes about 1.4 million distinct CDR3 sequences, 59% of them seen just once. The material sequenced was blood. These receptors came from a man aged 18 to 30 in good health. CDR3s include the opening cysteine and the closing phenylalanine or tryptophan. The D gene is left open where the match is weak. Some rows mark clone size as missing; the rest say once, few, many or name a class of expanded clone.

.	TRBJ2-1	16	TRBV6-2/TRBV6-3	TRBD2	TGTGCCAGCAGTCGACTAGCGGGGGGGCGTTCTGGGGAGCAGTTCTTC	CASSRLAGGRSGEQFF
.	TRBJ2-1	16	TRBV27	TRBD2	TGTGCCAGCAGTTTAAATGGCGGGAGGATATACAATGAGCAGTTCTTC	CASSLNGGRIYNEQFF
few	TRBJ2-7	12	TRBV7-9	TRBD1	TGTGCCAGCAGTTCTGGACAGGGTCGGCAGTACTTC	CASSSGQGRQYF
.	TRBJ2-7	12	TRBV20-1	.	TGCAGTGCTCAGGGTCGGACCGCCGAGCAGTACTTC	CSAQGRTAEQYF
.	TRBJ1-2	15	TRBV7-9	.	TGTGCCAGCAGCTTAGTCGCAGGGAATAACTATGGCTACACCTTC	CASSLVAGNNYGYTF
.	TRBJ1-2	14	TRBV14	.	TGTGCCAGCAGCCCCCGCAGAAATAACTATGGCTACACCTTC	CASSPRRNNYGYTF
.	TRBJ2-3	16	TRBV4-1	.	TGCGCCAGCAGCCAAGTTGTCCAGGGCGGCACAGATACGCAGTATTTT	CASSQVVQGGTDTQYF
once	TRBJ1-4	15	TRBV20-1	TRBD1	TGCAGTGCTCGGCCCACCAGGGGGCCGTATGAAAAACTGTTTTTT	CSARPTRGPYEKLFF
.	TRBJ2-6	17	TRBV25-1	.	TGTGCCAGCAGTGACTCGGACGGTAGCTCTGGGGCCAACGTCCTGACTTTC	CASSDSDGSSGANVLTF
.	TRBJ2-2	14	TRBV6-1	.	TGTGCCAGCAGTGATTGGGGCTTCACCGGGGAGCTGTTTTTT	CASSDWGFTGELFF
few	TRBJ1-2	13	TRBV20-1	.	TGCAGTGCTAGAGAGAGGGTCTTCTATGGCTACACCTTC	CSARERVFYGYTF
.	TRBJ2-7	16	TRBV4-3	.	TGCGCCAGCAGCCAAGCCAGAGGACAGTACGCCTACGAGCAGTACTTC	CASSQARGQYAYEQYF
few	TRBJ2-7	17	TRBV28	TRBD2	TGTGCCAGCAGCCCGGGACTAGCGGGTAGTAGCTCCTACGAGCAGTACTTC	CASSPGLAGSSSYEQYF
.	TRBJ2-1	15	TRBV27	TRBD1	TGTGCCAGCAGTTCCGGACAGGGGGCGCAAAATGAGCAGTTCTTC	CASSSGQGAQNEQFF
few	TRBJ2-7	14	TRBV5-1	.	TGCGCCAGCAGCTTGGTCCTCTACTCTTACGAGCAGTACTTC	CASSLVLYSYEQYF
.	TRBJ1-2	15	TRBV29-1	.	TGCAGCGTTGAAGAAAGACGGGAAGGGCCTTATGGCTACACCTTC	CSVEERREGPYGYTF
.	TRBJ2-7	15	TRBV29-1	.	TGCAGCGTTGTTGGGTCACATGACAGTGCCTACGAGCAGTACTTC	CSVVGSHDSAYEQYF
few	TRBJ2-7	17	TRBV6-1	.	TGTGCCAGCAGTGAAGCGATGACTAGGACAGCTTACTACGAGCAGTACTTC	CASSEAMTRTAYYEQYF
.	TRBJ1-5	13	TRBV24-1	.	TGTGCCACCAGTGCGAGTCTGGGTCAGCCCCAGCATTTT	CATSASLGQPQHF
.	TRBJ1-5	14	TRBV6-6	.	TGTGCCAGCAGTGTAGGGGCGGCGGGTCAGCCCCAGCATTTT	CASSVGAAGQPQHF
.	TRBJ2-5	16	TRBV7-2	TRBD2	TGTGCCAGCAGCCCATTATCCTCGACTAGCCTAGAGACCCAGTACTTC	CASSPLSSTSLETQYF
.	TRBJ2-7	13	TRBV27	.	TGTGCCAGAAATGACGGGGGGCTCTACGAGCAGTACTTC	CARNDGGLYEQYF
many	TRBJ2-5	13	TRBV25-1	.	TGTGCCAGCAGTGAGGCTTACCGGCAGACCCAGTACTTC	CASSEAYRQTQYF
.	TRBJ1-1	14	TRBV5-1	.	TGCGCCAGCAGCGTACAGGAATTGAACACTGAAGCTTTCTTT	CASSVQELNTEAFF
.	TRBJ1-1	13	TRBV29-1	.	TGCAGCTCTAGCGGGGGTTTTATCTCTGAAGCTTTCTTT	CSSSGGFISEAFF
.	TRBJ2-7	13	TRBV30	TRBD2	TGTGCCTGGAGTAATAGCGGGAGCTCCGAGCAGTACTTC	CAWSNSGSSEQYF
.	TRBJ2-7	13	TRBV6-1	.	TGTGCCATCGCATGGGGGGAGAACTACGAGCAGTACTTC	CAIAWGENYEQYF